The sequence of this T cell receptor beta chain was determined in a study of regulatory T cells in long-lasting Graves disease. The study's findings and limits: Preferential use of TRBV28, TRBJ1-2 and TRBJ2-5 was seen in persistent disease. New patients shared more than 750 public clonotypes, fewer than the approximately 2,700 shared by persistent patients. Accuracy was possibly reduced by small sample size.

Investigators prepared the TCR beta libraries by applying iRepertoire HTBI primers and Arm-PCR of CDR3 regions. In TCRdb, the multiplex PCR reads were re-called with MiXCR into one record per CDR3 protein. Counted here are a few hundred thousand distinct CDR3 sequences, roughly 21% occurring once; the ten biggest clones make up around 15%. Time point indicated: persistent/refractory GD, antithyroid drugs over 5 years with positive TRAb. PBMCs were the source of the RNA used for TCR sequencing. Patients met American Thyroid Association criteria for Graves' disease. Note on this clonotype: Its cognate antigen is unknown. It may be a read error: a sequence one base away is much more abundant.

Germline CDR1 SGHAT, CDR2 FQNNGV. The CDR3 totals 14 residues. Trimming took off 8 bases at V and 4 bases at J, with 17 bases between the two ends. The chain carries TRBV11-2 and TRBJ2-5; D unresolved. The sample here was peripheral blood mononuclear cells (PBMCs), taken when the disease was refractory, from a patient treated with antithyroid drugs. This TCR was recovered from a female donor with Graves disease. CDR3 sequence: CASGHGGEGETQYF. As DNA, the CDR3 is TGTGCCAGCGGCCACGGCGGTGAAGGAGAGACCCAGTACTTC. Complete variable domain (other parts from reference TRBV11-2 and TRBJ2-5): EAGVAQSPRYKIIEKRQSVAFWCNPISGHATLYWYQQILGQGPKLLIQFQNNGVVDDSQLPKDRFSAERLKGVDSTLKIQPAKLEDSAVYLCASGHGGEGETQYFGPGTRLLVL.